A selection of T cell receptor beta chains follows, all from one sample in a study of cytomegalovirus exposure and HLA in healthy donors. Measured with immunoSEQ multiplex PCR; TCRdb has only the in-frame clones, and not every one. The sample lists over 55,000 clones, 70% occurring once. The material sequenced was PBMCs. The receptors come from a woman aged 50 to 60 in good health and CMV-seropositive. Each CDR3 is given with its conserved first and last residue. Fields, in order: D gene, clone size, J gene, V gene, CDR3 protein, CDR3 DNA. D genes are given only for firm matches. Size values are once, few and many counts, or a class for expanded clones, and some rows have none.

NA,NA,TRBJ2-5,TRBV6-5,CASSWTAVQETQYF,TGTGCCAGCAGTTGGACAGCGGTACAAGAGACCCAGTACTTC
TRBD2,few,TRBJ2-3,TRBV7-2,CASSWQRGGTDTQYF,TGTGCCAGCAGCTGGCAGCGGGGGGGCACAGATACGCAGTATTTT
NA,NA,TRBJ2-7,TRBV18,CASSPLGGYEQYF,TGTGCCAGCTCACCACTCGGTGGCTACGAGCAGTACTTC
TRBD2,NA,TRBJ2-1,TRBV5-4,CASSLGTSDYNEQFF,TGTGCCAGCAGCTTAGGGACTAGCGATTACAATGAGCAGTTCTTC
TRBD2,NA,TRBJ2-3,TRBV28,CASSPGLAGGLDTQYF,TGTGCCAGCAGTCCGGGACTAGCGGGAGGTTTGGATACGCAGTATTTT
NA,NA,TRBJ1-1,TRBV6-5,CASSLQGDTEAFF,TGTGCCAGCAGTTTACAAGGAGACACTGAAGCTTTCTTT
TRBD1,NA,TRBJ1-3,TRBV4-1,CASSQEGTGVGNTIYF,TGCGCCAGCAGCCAAGAAGGGACAGGGGTCGGAAACACCATATATTTT
TRBD2,NA,TRBJ2-5,TRBV11-2,CASSFRASGELQETQYF,TGTGCCAGCAGCTTCCGGGCTAGCGGGGAACTCCAAGAGACCCAGTACTTC
TRBD1,NA,TRBJ2-5,TRBV7-9,CASSLVGRGLSETQYF,TGTGCCAGCAGCTTAGTGGGCAGGGGGCTGTCAGAGACCCAGTACTTC
TRBD1,NA,TRBJ1-3,TRBV28,CASKDRGQFRNTIYF,TGTGCCAGCAAGGACAGGGGGCAATTCCGAAACACCATATATTTT
NA,NA,TRBJ2-3,TRBV10-1,CASSPTTGRRTDTQYF,TGCGCCAGCTCTCCAACGACAGGTCGACGCACAGATACGCAGTATTTT
TRBD1,NA,TRBJ1-1,TRBV10-3,CAISAGGTEAFF,TGTGCCATCAGTGCAGGGGGCACTGAAGCTTTCTTT
TRBD1,few,TRBJ2-2,TRBV19,CASSLWTGGTGELFF,TGTGCCAGTAGCCTCTGGACAGGGGGGACCGGGGAGCTGTTTTTT
NA,NA,TRBJ2-5,TRBV6-5,CASSSTGMGQETQYF,TGTGCCAGCAGCTCTACAGGGATGGGACAAGAGACCCAGTACTTC
TRBD1,NA,TRBJ2-3,TRBV11-2,CASSVQTGGVGDTQYF,TGTGCCAGCAGCGTTCAAACAGGGGGCGTTGGAGATACGCAGTATTTT
TRBD2,few,TRBJ2-3,TRBV30,CAWGTSGVSDTQYF,TGTGCCTGGGGGACTAGCGGGGTCTCGGATACGCAGTATTTT
NA,NA,TRBJ1-6,TRBV7-2,CASSLDGPGYNSPLHF,TGTGCCAGCAGCTTAGATGGTCCGGGATATAATTCACCCCTCCACTTT
NA,NA,TRBJ2-1,TRBV9,CASSVQDSEQFF,TGTGCCAGCAGCGTACAGGATAGTGAGCAGTTCTTC
NA,NA,TRBJ1-2,TRBV7-2,CASSLDLGGYGYTF,TGTGCCAGCAGCTTAGATTTGGGGGGCTATGGCTACACCTTC
TRBD1,NA,TRBJ2-7,TRBV2,CASRAGGYEQYF,TGTGCCAGCAGGGCAGGGGGCTACGAGCAGTACTTC
TRBD1,NA,TRBJ2-7,TRBV19,CASSNRQGYEQYF,TGTGCCAGTAGTAACCGACAGGGGTACGAGCAGTACTTC
NA,NA,TRBJ2-7,TRBV11-3,CASSNGDFNEQYF,TGTGCCAGCAGCAATGGGGACTTTAACGAGCAGTACTTC
TRBD1,NA,TRBJ1-1,TRBV9,CASSDRGERAFF,TGTGCCAGCTCTGACAGGGGAGAGCGAGCTTTCTTT
NA,few,TRBJ1-4,TRBV25-1,CASSFRGATNEKLFF,TGTGCCAGCAGCTTTCGGGGGGCTACTAATGAAAAACTGTTTTTT
TRBD1,NA,TRBJ2-1,TRBV27,CVSKGQGMVNEQFF,TGTGTCAGCAAGGGACAGGGAATGGTCAATGAGCAGTTCTTC
NA,few,TRBJ2-1,TRBV7-9,CASSLGTAWDEQFF,TGTGCCAGCAGCTTAGGGACAGCTTGGGATGAGCAGTTCTTC
NA,NA,TRBJ2-2,TRBV27,CASSLWQGGNTGELFF,TGTGCCAGCAGTTTATGGCAGGGGGGGAACACCGGGGAGCTGTTTTTT
TRBD2,NA,TRBJ2-1,TRBV29-1,CSSTSGSSYNEQFF,TGCAGCTCCACTAGCGGGAGCTCCTACAATGAGCAGTTCTTC
TRBD1,few,TRBJ2-2,TRBV19,CASSTRTGHTGELFF,TGTGCCAGTAGTACCCGGACAGGGCACACCGGGGAGCTGTTTTTT